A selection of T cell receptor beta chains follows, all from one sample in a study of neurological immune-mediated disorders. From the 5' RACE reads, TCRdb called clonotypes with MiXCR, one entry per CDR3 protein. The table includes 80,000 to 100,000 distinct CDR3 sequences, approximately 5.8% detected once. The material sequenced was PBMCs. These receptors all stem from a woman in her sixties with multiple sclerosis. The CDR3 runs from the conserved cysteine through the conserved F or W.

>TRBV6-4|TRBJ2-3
CASSDLSTDTQYF
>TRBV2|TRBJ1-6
CASSAGTVGSPLHF
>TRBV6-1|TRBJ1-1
CASSFGAEAFF
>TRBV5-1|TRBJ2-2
CASSLAGAGPGELFF
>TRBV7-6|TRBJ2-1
CASSSGLAGGDEQFF
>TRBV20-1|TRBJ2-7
CSAGSGQGPSYEQYF
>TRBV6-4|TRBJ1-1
CASSVGRHTEAFF
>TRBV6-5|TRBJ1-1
CASSSARVMNTEAFF
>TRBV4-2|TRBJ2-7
CASSQEQQGVIYEQYF
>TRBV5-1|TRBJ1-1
CASNREGGTEAFF
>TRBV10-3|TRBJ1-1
CAISGGVGNTEAFF
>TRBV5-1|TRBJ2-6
CASSLELSGANVLTF
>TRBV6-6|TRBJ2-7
CASHPGQGREQYF
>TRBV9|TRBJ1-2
CASSEGQDRGEGYTF
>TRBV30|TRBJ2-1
CAWGPSNEQFF
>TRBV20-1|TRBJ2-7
CSASGGTVLSYEQYF
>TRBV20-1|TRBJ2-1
CSASTYAGTGQGEQFF
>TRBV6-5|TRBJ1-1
CASSYRGQLINTEAFF
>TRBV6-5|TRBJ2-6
CASSRRQGTGANVLTF
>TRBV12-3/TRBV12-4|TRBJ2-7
CASRLNRGEQYF
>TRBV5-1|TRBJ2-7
CASSLRTGGYEQYF
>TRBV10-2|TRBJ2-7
CASSELGRGATYEQYF
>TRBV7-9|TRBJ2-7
CASSPTSTYEQYF
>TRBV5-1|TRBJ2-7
CASSLALSYEQYF
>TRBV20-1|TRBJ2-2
CSAYPGGNTGELFF
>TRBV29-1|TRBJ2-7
CSVEGVSYEQYF
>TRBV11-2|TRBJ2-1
CASSLDEGSYNEQFF
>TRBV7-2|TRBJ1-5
CASSGTGTSGPQHF
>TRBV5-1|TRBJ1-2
CASSAVSNYGYTF
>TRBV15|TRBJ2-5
CATRPPDNMGETQYF
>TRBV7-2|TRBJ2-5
CALSRGGTQETQYF
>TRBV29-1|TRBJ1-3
CSGGTGTGNTIYF
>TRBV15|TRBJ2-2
CATSRDPNGELFF
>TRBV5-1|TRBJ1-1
CASSYGRFEAFF
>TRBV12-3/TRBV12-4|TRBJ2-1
CASSSGTGRSDEQFF
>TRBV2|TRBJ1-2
CASSTGSNRDTF
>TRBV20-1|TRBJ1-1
CSATQWTGGMNTEAFF
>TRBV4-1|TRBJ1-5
CASSQPDRTPQHF
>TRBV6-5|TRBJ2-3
CASSKLAGGPSRTDTQYF
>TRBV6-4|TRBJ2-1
CASSDSGGYNEQFF
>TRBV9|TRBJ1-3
CASSVVSSSGNTIYF
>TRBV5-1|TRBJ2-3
CASSWTSGGSDTQYF
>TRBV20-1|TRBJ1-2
CSALPRGQGFKGYTF
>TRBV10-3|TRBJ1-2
CAISESLTAYGYTF
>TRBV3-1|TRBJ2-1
CASSPLTSGPYNEQFF
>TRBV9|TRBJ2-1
CASSVNGGNYNEQFF
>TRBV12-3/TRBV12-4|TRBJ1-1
CASSPGQAYRTEAFF
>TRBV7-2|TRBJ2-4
CASSSDGGGGGNIQYF